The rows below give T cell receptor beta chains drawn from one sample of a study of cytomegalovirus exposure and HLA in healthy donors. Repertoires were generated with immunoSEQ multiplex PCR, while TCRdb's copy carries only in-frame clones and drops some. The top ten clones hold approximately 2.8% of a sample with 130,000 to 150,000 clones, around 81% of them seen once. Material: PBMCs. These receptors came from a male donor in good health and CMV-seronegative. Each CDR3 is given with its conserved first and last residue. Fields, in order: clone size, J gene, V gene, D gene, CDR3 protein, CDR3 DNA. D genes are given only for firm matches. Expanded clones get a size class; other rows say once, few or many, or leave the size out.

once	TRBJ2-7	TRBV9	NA	CASSVGYSGSYEQYF	TGTGCCAGCAGCGTAGGTTACAGCGGGTCCTACGAGCAGTACTTC
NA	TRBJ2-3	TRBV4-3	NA	CARSRQVTGMADTQYF	TGCGCCCGCAGCCGCCAGGTTACGGGGATGGCAGATACGCAGTATTTT
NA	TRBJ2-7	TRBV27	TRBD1	CASSRDRGRVYEQYF	TGTGCCAGCAGTCGGGACAGGGGTAGAGTCTACGAGCAGTACTTC
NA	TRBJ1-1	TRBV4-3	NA	CASSPDSAYTEAFF	TGCGCCAGCAGCCCCGACAGTGCATACACTGAAGCTTTCTTT
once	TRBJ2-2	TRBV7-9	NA	CASTPGIGGNTGELFF	TGTGCCAGCACTCCCGGGATCGGGGGGAACACCGGGGAGCTGTTTTTT
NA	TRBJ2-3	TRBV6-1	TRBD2	CACSRGLAGETQYF	TGTGCCTGCTCCCGGGGACTAGCGGGAGAGACGCAGTATTTT
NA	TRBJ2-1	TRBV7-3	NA	CASSLRSSNAYNEQFF	TGTGCCAGCAGTTTAAGGAGTTCTAACGCTTACAATGAGCAGTTCTTC
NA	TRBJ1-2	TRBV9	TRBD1	CASSEGQGAVGYTF	TGTGCCAGCAGCGAAGGACAGGGGGCTGTTGGCTACACCTTC
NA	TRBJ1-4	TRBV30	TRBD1	CAWQGATNEKLFF	TGTGCCTGGCAGGGGGCAACTAATGAAAAACTGTTTTTT
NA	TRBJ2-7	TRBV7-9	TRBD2	CSSSYSGTSLYEQYF	TGTTCCAGCAGCTATTCCGGGACTAGCCTCTACGAGCAGTACTTC
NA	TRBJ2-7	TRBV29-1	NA	CSVKGLHTYEQYF	TGCAGCGTTAAAGGACTACATACCTACGAGCAGTACTTC
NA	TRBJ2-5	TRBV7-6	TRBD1	CASSYTYRGRKETQYF	TGTGCCAGCAGCTATACCTACAGGGGGCGCAAAGAGACCCAGTACTTC
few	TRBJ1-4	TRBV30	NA	CAWTGNEKLFF	TGTGCCTGGACGGGAAATGAAAAACTGTTTTTT
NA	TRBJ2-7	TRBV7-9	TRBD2	CSSSRTGLAGNYEQYF	TGTTCCAGCAGCCGGACGGGACTAGCGGGAAACTACGAGCAGTACTTC
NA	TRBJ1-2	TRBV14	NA	CASSLIMDRGYTF	TGTGCCAGCAGCCTTATTATGGACAGAGGCTACACCTTC
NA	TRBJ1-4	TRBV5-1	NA	CASSLDQSNEKLFF	TGCGCCAGCAGCTTGGATCAGTCTAATGAAAAACTGTTTTTT
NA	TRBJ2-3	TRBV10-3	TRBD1	CAIKRTGHTDTQYF	TGTGCCATCAAGAGGACAGGGCACACAGATACGCAGTATTTT
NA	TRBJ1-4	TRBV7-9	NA	CASSLDRSNEKLFF	TGTGCCAGCAGCTTAGACCGGTCTAATGAAAAACTGTTTTTT
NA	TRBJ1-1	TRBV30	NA	CAWRKGTGTGTEAFF	TGTGCCTGGAGGAAAGGGACGGGGACTGGGACTGAAGCTTTCTTT
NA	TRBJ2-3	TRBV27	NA	CASRLLPRTDTQYF	TGTGCCAGCAGACTACTACCCCGCACAGATACGCAGTATTTT
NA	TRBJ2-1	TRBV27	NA	CASSLFGDNYNEQFF	TGTGCCAGCAGTTTATTTGGCGACAACTACAATGAGCAGTTCTTC
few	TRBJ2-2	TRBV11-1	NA	CASSFGVSGELFF	TGTGCCAGCAGCTTCGGAGTATCCGGGGAGCTGTTTTTT
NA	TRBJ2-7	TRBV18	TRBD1	CASSPTGGSYEQYF	TGTGCCAGCTCACCGACAGGGGGCTCCTACGAGCAGTACTTC
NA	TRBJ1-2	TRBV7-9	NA	CASSTSDSNYGYTF	TGTGCCAGCAGCACTTCGGACAGTAACTATGGCTACACCTTC
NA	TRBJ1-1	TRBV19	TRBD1	CATKQGDLGMNTEAFF	TGTGCCACAAAACAGGGGGATCTAGGAATGAACACTGAAGCTTTCTTT
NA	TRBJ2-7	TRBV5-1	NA	CASSLAVGGARILYEQYF	TGCGCCAGCAGCTTGGCCGTTGGGGGGGCGCGCATCCTCTACGAGCAGTACTTC
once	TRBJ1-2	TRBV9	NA	CASSVKTAGNYGYTF	TGTGCCAGCAGCGTCAAGACAGCGGGTAACTATGGCTACACCTTC
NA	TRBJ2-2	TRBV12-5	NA	CASGTGQPNTGELFF	TGTGCTAGTGGCACCGGACAGCCGAACACCGGGGAGCTGTTTTTT
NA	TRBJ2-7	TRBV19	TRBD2	CASSIGLAGYEQYF	TGTGCCAGTAGTATTGGACTAGCGGGATACGAGCAGTACTTC
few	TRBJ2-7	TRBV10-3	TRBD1	CAISRQGVEYEQYF	TGTGCCATCAGTCGACAGGGGGTCGAATACGAGCAGTACTTC
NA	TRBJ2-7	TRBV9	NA	CASSPTAARGHEQYF	TGTGCCAGCAGCCCGACAGCAGCCAGGGGCCACGAGCAGTACTTC
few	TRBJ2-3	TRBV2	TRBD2	CASTSGLTDTQYF	TGTGCCAGTACTAGCGGGCTCACAGATACGCAGTATTTT
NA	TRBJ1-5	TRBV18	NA	CASSPGHLNSNQPQHF	TGTGCCAGCTCACCGGGACATTTAAATAGCAATCAGCCCCAGCATTTT
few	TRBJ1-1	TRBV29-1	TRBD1	CSGDRGHWTEAFF	TGCAGCGGGGACAGGGGGCATTGGACTGAAGCTTTCTTT
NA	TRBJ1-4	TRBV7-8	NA	CASSSRDIPNEKLFF	TGTGCCAGCAGCTCCCGGGACATACCTAATGAAAAACTGTTTTTT
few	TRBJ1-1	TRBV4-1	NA	CASSQANRVDTEAFF	TGCGCCAGCAGCCAAGCAAACAGGGTAGACACTGAAGCTTTCTTT
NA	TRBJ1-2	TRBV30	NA	CAWTGVRWNGYTF	TGTGCCTGGACAGGGGTTCGTTGGAATGGCTACACCTTC
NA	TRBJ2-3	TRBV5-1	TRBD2	CASSKGLAGGPENTQYF	TGCGCCAGCAGCAAGGGACTAGCGGGGGGGCCCGAGAATACGCAGTATTTT
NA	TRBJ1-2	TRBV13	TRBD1	CASSLTRGRCGYTF	TGTGCCAGCAGCTTAACCAGGGGGCGTTGTGGCTACACCTTC
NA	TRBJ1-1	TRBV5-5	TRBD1	CASSLGVGTGGEAFF	TGTGCCAGCAGCCTGGGGGTGGGGACAGGGGGTGAAGCTTTCTTT
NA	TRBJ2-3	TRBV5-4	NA	CASSSQIRADTQYF	TGTGCCAGCAGCTCCCAAATACGTGCGGATACGCAGTATTTT
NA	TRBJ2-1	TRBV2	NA	CASTKRGGNEQFF	TGTGCCAGCACCAAAAGGGGGGGCAATGAGCAGTTCTTC
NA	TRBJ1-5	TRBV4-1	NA	CASSQDLSNQPQHF	TGCGCCAGCAGCCAAGACTTAAGCAATCAGCCCCAGCATTTT
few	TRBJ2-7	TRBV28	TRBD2	CASSRVKRDFYEQYF	TGTGCCAGCAGCCGGGTAAAGCGGGATTTTTACGAGCAGTACTTC
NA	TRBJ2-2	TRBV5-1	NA	CASSLAPGSNTGELFF	TGCGCCAGCAGCTTGGCTCCGGGGTCGAACACCGGGGAGCTGTTTTTT
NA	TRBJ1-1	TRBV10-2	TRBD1	CASSDRGRTEAFF	TGCGCCAGCAGTGACAGGGGGCGCACTGAAGCTTTCTTT
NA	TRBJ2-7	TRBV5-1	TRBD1	CASSSRQGAWYEQYF	TGCGCCAGCAGCTCCCGACAGGGGGCATGGTACGAGCAGTACTTC
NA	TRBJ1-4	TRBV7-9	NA	CSSSLDRSNEKLFF	TGTTCCAGCAGCTTAGACCGGTCTAATGAAAAACTGTTTTTT